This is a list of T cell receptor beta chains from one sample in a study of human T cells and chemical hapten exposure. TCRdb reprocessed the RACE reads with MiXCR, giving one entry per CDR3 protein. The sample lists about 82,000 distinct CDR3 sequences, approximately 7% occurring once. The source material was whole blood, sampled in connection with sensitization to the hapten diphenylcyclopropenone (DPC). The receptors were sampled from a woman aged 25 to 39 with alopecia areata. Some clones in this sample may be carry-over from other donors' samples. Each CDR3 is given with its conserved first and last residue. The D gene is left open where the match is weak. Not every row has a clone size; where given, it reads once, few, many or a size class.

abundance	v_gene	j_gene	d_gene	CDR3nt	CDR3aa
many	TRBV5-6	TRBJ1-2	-	TGTGCCAGCACCAGACAGGTAGCCGTGGATGGCTACACCTTC	CASTRQVAVDGYTF
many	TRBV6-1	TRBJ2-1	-	TGTGCCAGCAGAAGTCAACAGGGAACCGCCTACAATGAGCAGTTCTTC	CASRSQQGTAYNEQFF
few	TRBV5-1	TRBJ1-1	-	TGCGCCAGCGGGGTGCAGGTTGGAATGAACACTGAAGCTTTCTTT	CASGVQVGMNTEAFF
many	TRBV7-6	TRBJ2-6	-	TGTGCCAGCAGCTGGGTAGCTGGGGCCAACGTCCTGACTTTC	CASSWVAGANVLTF
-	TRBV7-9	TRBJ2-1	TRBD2	TGTGCCAGCTCCAGAGGGGCTAGCGGGGTTTACAATGAGCAGTTCTTC	CASSRGASGVYNEQFF
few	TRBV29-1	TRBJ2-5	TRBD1	TGCAGCGTGGCCCACAGGGGTGAGACCCAGTACTTC	CSVAHRGETQYF
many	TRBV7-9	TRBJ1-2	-	TGTGCCAGCAGCCCCGAGCCGGGCTATGGCTACACCTTC	CASSPEPGYGYTF
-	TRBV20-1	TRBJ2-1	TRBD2	TGCAGTGCTAAACGGGGGGGCAATGAGCAGTTCTTC	CSAKRGGNEQFF
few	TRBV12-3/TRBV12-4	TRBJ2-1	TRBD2	TGTGCCAGCAGTTCCGGACTAGCCAGTAATTATGATTTCTCCTACAATGAGCAGTTCTTC	CASSSGLASNYDFSYNEQFF
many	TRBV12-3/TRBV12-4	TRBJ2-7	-	TGTGCCAGCACCCTGACAGACTCCTACGAGCAGTACTTC	CASTLTDSYEQYF
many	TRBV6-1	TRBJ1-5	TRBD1	TGTGCCAGCAGTGAGGGCCCAGGGGGATATAATCAGCCCCAGCATTTT	CASSEGPGGYNQPQHF
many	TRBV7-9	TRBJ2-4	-	TGTGCCAGCAGCTCTGCAGGCGGCAAGAACATTCAGTACTTC	CASSSAGGKNIQYF
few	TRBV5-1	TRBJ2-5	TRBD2	TGCGCCAGCAGCTTGGCTGCGGGAGAGCAAGAGACCCAGTACTTC	CASSLAAGEQETQYF
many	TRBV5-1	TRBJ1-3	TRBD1	TGCGCCAGCAGCCCGGACAGGGAGTATTCTGGAAACACCATATATTTT	CASSPDREYSGNTIYF
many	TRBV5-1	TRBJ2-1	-	TGCGCCAGTGGCACCGGGAGCTCCTACAATGAGCAGTTCTTC	CASGTGSSYNEQFF
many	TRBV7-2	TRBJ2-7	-	TGTGCCAGCAGCTTACTAACCTACGAGCAGTACTTC	CASSLLTYEQYF
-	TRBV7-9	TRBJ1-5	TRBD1	TGTGCCATCGCCTCAGGGACAGGCAATCAGCCCCAGCATTTT	CAIASGTGNQPQHF
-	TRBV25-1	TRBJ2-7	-	TGTGCCAGCAGTGAATATAGTAGGGATTACGAGCAGTACTTC	CASSEYSRDYEQYF
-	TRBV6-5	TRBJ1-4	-	TGTGCCAGAAGAAGTCGAGCTTTAAATGAAAAACTGTTTTTT	CARRSRALNEKLFF
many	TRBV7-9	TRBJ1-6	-	TGTGCCAGCAGCTTAGGATGGAATAATTCACCCCTCCACTTT	CASSLGWNNSPLHF
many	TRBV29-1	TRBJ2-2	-	TGCAGCGTTCCGCGTCCAACGAACACCGGGGAGCTGTTTTTT	CSVPRPTNTGELFF
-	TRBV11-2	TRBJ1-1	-	TGTGCCAGCAGCTTAGGTACCGGCGGTTACACTGAAGCTTTCTTT	CASSLGTGGYTEAFF
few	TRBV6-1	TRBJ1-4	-	TGTGCCAGCAGTAACAGCGGGACAAGGATGTTTTTT	CASSNSGTRMFF
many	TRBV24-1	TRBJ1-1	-	TGTGCCACCGGCCTATTACAGAGGAACACTGAAGCTTTCTTT	CATGLLQRNTEAFF
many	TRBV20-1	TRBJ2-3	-	TGCAGTGCTAGAGGCAGCAAGACAGATACGCAGTATTTT	CSARGSKTDTQYF
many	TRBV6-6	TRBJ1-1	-	TGTGCCAGTTGTTCGACAAACATGAACACTGAAGCTTTCTTT	CASCSTNMNTEAFF
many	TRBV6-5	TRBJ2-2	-	TGTGCCAGCAGCGTGAACACGGGCCCACGTGGCGGGGAGCTGTTTTTT	CASSVNTGPRGGELFF
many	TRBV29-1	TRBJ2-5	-	TGCAGCGCCGACCGGGGAGGAGAGACCCAGTACTTC	CSADRGGETQYF
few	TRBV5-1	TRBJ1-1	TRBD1	TGCGCCAGCAGCTTTTCAGGGGGGAACACTGAAGCTTTCTTT	CASSFSGGNTEAFF
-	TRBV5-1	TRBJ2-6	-	TGCGCCAGCAGCCCGGGAGACCACCTCTCTGGGGCCAACGTCCTGACTTTC	CASSPGDHLSGANVLTF
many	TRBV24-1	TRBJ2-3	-	TGTGCCACCACGGACGAGACAGATACGCAGTATTTT	CATTDETDTQYF
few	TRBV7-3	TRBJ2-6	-	TGTGCCAGCAGCCGGAGTTCTGGGGCCAACGTCCTGACTTTC	CASSRSSGANVLTF
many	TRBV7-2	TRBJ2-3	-	TGTGCCAGCAGCTTCTCTGGGGGGGCGATCACAGATACGCAGTATTTT	CASSFSGGAITDTQYF
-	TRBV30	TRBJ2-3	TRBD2	TGTGCCTGGAGGAGGACTAGCGGGGGGGCTCGTACGCAGTATTTT	CAWRRTSGGARTQYF
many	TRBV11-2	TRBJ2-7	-	TGTGCCAGCAGCTACGTGTCCGCCGGCCCTTTCTACGAGCAGTACTTC	CASSYVSAGPFYEQYF
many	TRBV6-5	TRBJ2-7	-	TGTGCCAGCAACTCCGGAGCGTACGAGCAGTACTTC	CASNSGAYEQYF
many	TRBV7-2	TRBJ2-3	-	TGTGCCAGCAGCTTAGCGGTTTCCCTAAGCACAGATACGCAGTATTTT	CASSLAVSLSTDTQYF
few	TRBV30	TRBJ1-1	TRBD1	TGTGCCTGGAACAGGGGCCTTTTCCAAGGCAACACTGAAGCTTTCTTT	CAWNRGLFQGNTEAFF
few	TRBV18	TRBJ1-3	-	TGTGCCAGCTCACTAATGGACAGCTCTGGAAACACCATATATTTT	CASSLMDSSGNTIYF
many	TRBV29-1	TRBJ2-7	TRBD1	TGCAGCGTGGTTAGACAGGGGGGGGGTTCCTACGAGCAGTACTTC	CSVVRQGGGSYEQYF
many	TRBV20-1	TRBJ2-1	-	TGCAGTGCTAGAGACCTGACAGAAGAGCAGTTCTTC	CSARDLTEEQFF
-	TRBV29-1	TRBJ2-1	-	TGCAGCCCAAGTCCGGGACTTAGATCCTACCATGAGCAGTTCTTC	CSPSPGLRSYHEQFF
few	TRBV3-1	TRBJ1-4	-	TGTGCCAGCAGCGATACACAGGGTAGGAATGAAAAACTGTTTTTT	CASSDTQGRNEKLFF
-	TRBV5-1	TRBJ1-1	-	TGCGCCAGCAGCTTGGGTCGACGGAGCATGAACACTGAAGCTTTCTTT	CASSLGRRSMNTEAFF
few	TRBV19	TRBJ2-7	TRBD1	TGTGCCAGTAGTTTGACCGGGACAGGGGTCTACGAGCAGTACTTC	CASSLTGTGVYEQYF
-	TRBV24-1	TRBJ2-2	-	TGTGCCACCAGTGATGGGCAGATCGCGAACACCGGGGAGCTGTTTTTT	CATSDGQIANTGELFF
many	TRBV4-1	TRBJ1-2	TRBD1	TGCGCCAGCAGCCCTAGTCTCAGGGGGTTATCCTATGGCTACACCTTC	CASSPSLRGLSYGYTF
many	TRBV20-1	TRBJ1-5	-	TGCAGTGCAAGAGGGGCAGGGGCTCAGCCCCAGCATTTT	CSARGAGAQPQHF
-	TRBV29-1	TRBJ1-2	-	TGCAGCGTTGAAGAAGGGGGGTCCGCGTCGAACACCTTC	CSVEEGGSASNTF
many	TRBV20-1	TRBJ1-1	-	TGCAGTGCTAGGGTGAGAACTGAAGCTTTCTTT	CSARVRTEAFF
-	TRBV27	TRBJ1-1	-	TGTGCCAGCAGTTTATCGCGGGCAGGAGGCCGAACTGAAGCTTTCTTT	CASSLSRAGGRTEAFF
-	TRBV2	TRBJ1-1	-	TGTGCCAGCATTAAGGATGGGCACACTGAAGCTTTCTTT	CASIKDGHTEAFF
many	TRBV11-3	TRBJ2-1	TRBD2	TGTGCCAGCAGCCCGGGACTAGCGGGGGGGGGGCAGTTCTTC	CASSPGLAGGGQFF
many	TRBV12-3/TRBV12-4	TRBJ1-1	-	TGTGCCAGCAGTTCAGGGGTGGCCACTGAAGCTTTCTTT	CASSSGVATEAFF